These T cell receptor beta chains were read from a single sample in a study of vaccination effects on CD4 cells after COVID-19. These receptors have no known antigen. Profiling relied on immunoSEQ multiplex PCR, and the TCRdb table lists in-frame clones only, not all of them. The data contain about 61,000 clones, roughly 80% of them singletons. Here the sequenced sample was CD4+ T cells from PBMCs cultured with HCoV-229E spike peptides, taken before COVID-19 vaccination. The receptors shown here come from a human donor who received a COVID-19 vaccine. The CDR3 runs from the conserved cysteine through the conserved F or W.

CDR3 protein	J gene	V gene
CASSQVTGTTNEKLFF	TRBJ1-4	TRBV4-2
CASSNRQGGQETQYF	TRBJ2-5	TRBV18
CASSLNRGNTEAFF	TRBJ1-1	TRBV7-9
CATSRAAGSSYNSPLHF	TRBJ1-6	TRBV15
CASSQDVYAGGERAGNTIYF	TRBJ1-3	TRBV4-3
CASSRDPDKYNEQFF	TRBJ2-1	TRBV5-1
CAVTRGLAGVPRDEQFF	TRBJ2-1	TRBV2
CASSETGPTAFF	TRBJ1-1	TRBV25-1
CASISGTGELFF	TRBJ2-2	TRBV12-3/TRBV12-4
CASRIYGTDTQYF	TRBJ2-3	TRBV6-6
CASRTTDGVGGNEQFF	TRBJ2-1	TRBV5-5
CASGKTGVTDTQYF	TRBJ2-3	TRBV2
CASSLPGSGADTQYF	TRBJ2-3	TRBV5-1
CASSSQGAGANTEAFF	TRBJ1-1	TRBV7-2
CASSFEGVNGYTF	TRBJ1-2	TRBV5-1